This TCR beta chain was recorded in a study of cytomegalovirus exposure and HLA in healthy donors. General study points: A link between a missense DCLRE1C variant and TCR beta V- and J-gene trimming emerged from a later analysis. For most TCR sequences rarity was the rule, although some public TCRs occurred in many donors. Through in vitro validation, a few CMV-associated chains were shown to be specific for CMV antigens.

Concerning this clone itself: Its antigen is as yet unknown.

13 Jbeta primers and 60 Vbeta primers were used for the PCR. This table comes from immunoSEQ multiplex PCR, and its TCRdb copy is limited to in-frame clones, with some not included. The sample yields about 140,000 clones, around 65% seen once. CDR1 and CDR2 from the germline V gene are SGDLS and YYNGEE. Trimming took 0 bases from V and 7 from J, leaving 12 bases between them. This CDR3 is 14 amino acids long. The TCR comes from an older woman in good health and CMV-seronegative. The genes are TRBV9 and TRBJ2-3; D call uncertain. The specimen was PBMCs. CDR3 amino acids: CASSVGGGRNTQYF. The CDR3 coding sequence is TGTGCCAGCAGCGTAGGTGGCGGTCGCAATACGCAGTATTTT.